These 8 T cell receptor beta chains were all obtained from the same sample, sequenced in a study of blood T cell repertoires in COVID-19. The data were produced by immunoSEQ multiplex PCR, yet TCRdb's version contains in-frame clones alone and is incomplete. The sample yields under 200,000 clones, about 80% seen once. The sample was peripheral blood. All receptors derive from a man between 65 and 85 years old who had recovered from COVID-19.

J is TRBJ2-7 and V is TRBV3-1 (or the pseudogene TRBV3-2); possible D gene TRBD1, 5 bases. Germline assignment: CDR1 LGHDT and CDR2 YNNKEL (reference sequence). The CDR3 sequence is 13 residues long. The V end lost 2 bases, the J end lost 5 bases, and 10 bases lay between the germline ends. CDR3 in DNA: TGTGCCAGCAGCCAAAATAGGGGCAACGAGCAGTACTTC. Its translation is CASSQNRGNEQYF.

The chain links TRBV7-2 to TRBJ1-1; 7 bases line up with TRBD1. Per the germline V gene, CDR1 is SGHTA and CDR2 is FQGNSA. The CDR3 is made up of 14 amino acids. V shed 5 bases and J 4 bases; nucleotides not matched to a gene: 7. This chain's CDR3 is CASSLDRVATEAFF. CDR3 sequence (DNA): TGTGCCAGCAGCCTAGACAGGGTGGCCACTGAAGCTTTCTTT.

This chain links TRBV27 with TRBJ2-5, with D possibly TRBD1 on 6 matching bases. Trimming left V 5 bases short and J 5 bases short, with 12 bases between. Germline assignment: CDR1 MNHEY and CDR2 SMNVEV (reference sequence). This CDR3 comprises 13 residues. In nucleotides, the CDR3 is TGTGCCAGCAGTCACAGGGTCTCTGAGACCCAGTACTTC. This codes for CASSHRVSETQYF.

J is TRBJ2-3 and V is TRBV7-9; 7 nucleotides line up with TRBD2. With 2 bases clipped from V and 2 bases from J, the junction kept 7 bases outside the gene matches. The CDR3 extends over 16 amino acids. CDR1 is SEHNR, CDR2 FQNEAQ, per germline (reference sequence). CDR3 amino acids: CASSLSRDYSTDTQYF. The CDR3 DNA sequence: TGTGCCAGCAGCTTATCAAGGGACTACTCCACAGATACGCAGTATTTT.

The chain has TRBV6-5 and TRBJ2-7, with D perhaps TRBD1 (5 bases). Germline CDR1 MNHEY, CDR2 SVGAGI. The CDR3 is 12 amino acids. Deletions cut 5 bases from V and 9 bases from J, with 14 bases between. In DNA, the CDR3 is TGTGCCAGCAGTACAGGACACGTCGGGCAGTACTTC. Translating it yields CASSTGHVGQYF.

V usage is TRBV23-1 and J usage is TRBJ2-5, with D possibly being TRBD1 (5 bases). TRBV23-1 is known as an ORF, though its function is uncertain. Trimming shortened V by 2 bases and J by 4 bases, and 11 bases separated the two germline ends. The CDR3 sequence is 14 residues long. The CDR3 DNA reads as TGCGCCAGCAGTCAAGACAGACGCCGAGAGACCCAGTACTTC. It encodes CASSQDRRRETQYF.

V usage is TRBV28 and J usage is TRBJ2-1, with 11 bases lining up with TRBD2. Unmatched junction bases numbered 6, after V lost 5 bases and J lost 9 bases. Looked up from germline, CDR1 is MDHEN and CDR2 is SYDVKM. The CDR3 is 14 residues long. DNA for the CDR3: TGTGCCAGCAGTCATAGCGGGAGGGGGGGTGAGCAGTTCTTC. Its translation: CASSHSGRGGEQFF.

The V call is TRBV15, the J call TRBJ1-3; TRBD1 aligns across 8 bases. Trimming took 6 bases from V and 2 from J; bases not matched to a gene: 0. The CDR3 totals 13 residues. CDR1 and CDR2 (germline): LNHNV, YYDKDF (reference sequence). The CDR3 region is CATRQGAGNTIYF. In DNA form, the CDR3 reads TGTGCCACCAGACAGGGGGCTGGAAACACCATATATTTT.